The 9 T cell receptor beta chains below come from one sample, sequenced in a study of cytomegalovirus exposure and HLA in healthy donors. Here immunoSEQ multiplex PCR was the method, and the copy in TCRdb shows in-frame clones only, minus some. The sample shows approximately 240,000 clones, over 80% of them seen only once. The specimen sequenced was PBMCs. All receptors derive from a woman younger than 35 in good health and CMV-seronegative.

The rearrangement links TRBV11-3 to TRBJ2-1; TRBD1 is a possible D gene (6 bases). The CDR3 is made up of 15 amino acids. V was trimmed by 1 base and J by 9 bases, leaving 16 bases between them. Looked up from germline, CDR1 is SGHNT and CDR2 is YENEEA. The CDR3 DNA reads as TGTGCCAGCAGCTTAGTTCAGGACAGTCCTAGTGAGCAGTTCTTC. Translation: CASSLVQDSPSEQFF.

The J gene is TRBJ2-7, the V gene TRBV6-6; tentative D call: TRBD2 (6 bases). The CDR3 runs 15 residues. V lost 6 bases and J 5 bases, leaving 20 bases between the germline ends. CDR1 is MNHNY and CDR2 is SVGAGI in the germline V gene (reference sequence). Here the CDR3 DNA reads TGTGCCAGCAGAAATTTAGCGGCTGGAGGGGACGAGCAGTACTTC. Protein sequence: CASRNLAAGGDEQYF.

The chain couples TRBV19 to TRBJ1-2; 7 nucleotides agree with TRBD1. Germline V lookup: CDR1 LNHDA, CDR2 SQIVND (reference sequence). This CDR3 has 15 residues. V trimming: 7 bases; J trimming: 0 bases; junction bases outside the gene matches: 8. In DNA form, the CDR3 reads TGTGCCAGTACTCACTCGGACAGGACTAACTATGGCTACACCTTC. Translation gives CASTHSDRTNYGYTF.

The rearrangement uses TRBV7-9 and TRBJ2-5; D ambiguous. This CDR3 comprises 14 residues. The V gene's germline CDR1 is SEHNR and CDR2 FQNEAQ (reference sequence). With 2 bases removed from V and 3 bases from J, the gap between germline ends came to 10 bases. The CDR3 region has the DNA TGTGCCAGCAGCTTATTACCGGTAGAAGAGACCCAGTACTTC. Its translation: CASSLLPVEETQYF.

This clone has only one observation. V and J are TRBV9 and TRBJ2-7; 12 bases fit TRBD2. The germline V gene has CDR1 SGDLS and CDR2 YYNGEE. After removal of 3 bases from V and 4 bases from J, the junction contained 11 bases not matched to a gene. The CDR3 has 17 amino acids. Here the CDR3 reads CASSEGRGLAGKYEQYF. CDR3 DNA sequence: TGTGCCAGCAGCGAGGGAAGAGGACTAGCGGGAAAATACGAGCAGTACTTC.

The chain combines TRBV2 with TRBJ2-1; 10 bases fit TRBD2. Trimming at V came to 1 base and at J to 10 bases, leaving 1 base not matched to a gene. Germline V lookup: CDR1 SNHLY, CDR2 FYNNEI. This CDR3 has 13 residues. The DNA for the CDR3 is TGTGCCAGCAGTGAAGTAGCGGGAGGAGAGCAGTTCTTC. Protein product: CASSEVAGGEQFF.

V gene TRBV30 combines with J gene TRBJ1-5; D remains ambiguous. Trimming pared 1 base from V and 6 bases from J, leaving 7 bases between. Germline V CDR1 and CDR2: GTSNPN, SVGIG (reference sequence). This CDR3 region has 12 residues. The CDR3: CAWSDGSQPQHF. The DNA of the CDR3 is TGTGCCTGGAGTGATGGGAGTCAGCCCCAGCATTTT.

The chain combines TRBV6-6 with TRBJ2-2; D is perhaps TRBD1 (5 bases). The CDR3 has 13 amino acids. Trimming removed 3 bases at V and 6 bases at J, with 8 bases between. Germline V gene lookup returns CDR1 MNHNY and CDR2 SVGAGI (reference sequence). CDR3 region: CASSYQGSGELFF. The CDR3 region has the DNA TGTGCCAGCAGTTATCAGGGATCCGGGGAGCTGTTTTTT.

The rearrangement uses TRBV15 and TRBJ1-1, with D possibly being TRBD1 (5 bases). CDR3 size: 14 residues. Trimming pared 2 bases from V and 5 bases from J, leaving 12 bases between. Germline loops: CDR1 LNHNV, CDR2 YYDKDF (reference sequence). The CDR3 is CATSRPTGKTEAFF. In DNA, the CDR3 is TGTGCCACCAGCAGACCCACAGGAAAGACTGAAGCTTTCTTT.